Given below is one TCR beta chain in context. Its matching antigen is unknown. This sample was taken from a study of T cells in localized non-small cell lung cancer. Generated by immunoSEQ multiplex PCR, the TCRdb table keeps only in-frame clones and is missing some. The data contain 11,000 or so clones, more than 75% of them singletons. Study results and limitations: One tumor region alone was sequenced, and heterogeneity therefore remains possible. There was higher T cell clonality in uninvolved adjacent lung than in tumor, and it was highest there.

The CDR3 runs 13 residues. Between the trimmed V and J ends, which lost 7 bases and 2 bases, there was a span of 12 bases. The germline V gene encodes CDR1 SQVTM and CDR2 ANQGSEA. Here the sequenced sample was peripheral blood, taken before any cancer treatment. The chain recombines TRBV29-1 with TRBJ1-5; D call uncertain. The receptor's source is a male donor at least 60 years old with stage I lung adenocarcinoma. The CDR3 reads CSATDGGNQPQHF. CDR3 DNA sequence: TGCAGCGCCACGGACGGTGGCAATCAGCCCCAGCATTTT.